What follows describes a single TCR beta chain. Its antigen is unknown. Both 60 Vbeta primers and 13 Jbeta primers went into the PCR. TCRdb's table, derived via immunoSEQ multiplex PCR, lists solely in-frame clones and lacks some. This sample's table reports around 34,000 clones. V lost 3 bases, J lost 7 bases, and 12 bases lay in between. CDR3 size: 14 residues. The germline V gene has CDR1 SGHVS and CDR2 FQNEAQ. The sample belongs to a study of cytomegalovirus exposure and HLA in healthy donors. Whole-study results and caveats: Many donors shared some public TCRs, even though most TCR sequences were rare. Specificity for CMV antigens was confirmed in vitro for a few of the CMV-associated chains. A later analysis found TCR association rates differed by HLA locus, highest for DRB1 and lowest for HLA-C. According to the study, around 150 TCR beta chains were cytomegalovirus-associated.

The chain combines TRBV7-8 with TRBJ1-4, with a weak D call TRBD1 (6 bases). The TCR comes from a woman aged 40 to 50 in good health and CMV-seropositive. Sequenced material: PBMCs. The CDR3 here is CASSFDRRGEKLFF. The CDR3 nucleotides are TGTGCCAGCAGCTTTGACAGGCGTGGTGAAAAACTGTTTTTT.